These 13 T cell receptor beta chains were sequenced from one sample in a study of blood T cell dynamics during melanoma immunotherapy. Sequenced by immunoSEQ multiplex PCR; TCRdb stores in-frame clones only, minus some. Of around 10,000 clones listed, roughly 90% were seen once; the top ten hold more than 20%. Time point described: week 3, after first cycle of checkpoint inhibitor. The input for sequencing was blood, taken from a patient treated with checkpoint blockade. These receptors all stem from a human donor with melanoma.

The chain employs TRBV19 and TRBJ1-6, with a possible D match to TRBD1 (5 bases). The V and J ends lost 6 bases and 9 bases respectively, with 12 bases between them. CDR1 is LNHDA, CDR2 SQIVND, per germline (reference sequence). This CDR3 contains 13 residues. CDR3 sequence (DNA): TGTGCCAGTAGACGGGGGAATGGTTCACCCCTCCACTTT. It specifies CASRRGNGSPLHF.

The V gene is TRBV7-9, the J gene TRBJ2-7; D assignment may be TRBD1 or TRBD2 (5 bases each). With 8 bases removed from V and 4 bases from J, the gap between germline ends came to 12 bases. The CDR3 spans 12 residues. Germline values: CDR1 SEHNR, CDR2 FQNEAQ (reference sequence). The CDR3 DNA reads as TGTGCCAGCGGGGAGTGGGGGTACGAGCAGTACTTC. It is translated as CASGEWGYEQYF.

This chain uses TRBV29-1 with TRBJ2-6; possibly TRBD2 for D (6 bases). This CDR3 spans 15 amino acids. Trimming stripped 4 bases from V and 0 bases from J, with 10 bases between. Germline assignment: CDR1 SQVTM and CDR2 ANQGSEA. CDR3 coding DNA: TGCAGCGTTGGGGGGGTCCACTCTGGGGCCAACGTCCTGACTTTC. This codes for CSVGGVHSGANVLTF.

The chain carries TRBV7-9 and TRBJ2-1; D is undetermined. V lost 5 bases and J 8 bases, leaving 13 bases between the germline ends. CDR1 is SEHNR, CDR2 FQNEAQ, per germline (reference sequence). The CDR3 is made up of 13 amino acids. The CDR3 protein is CASSTTPSHEQFF. DNA for the CDR3: TGTGCCAGCAGCACGACGCCGAGTCATGAGCAGTTCTTC.

This sequence joins TRBV28 and TRBJ1-3, with a possible D match to TRBD1 (6 bases). CDR3 size: 16 residues. The V gene lost 6 bases and the J gene lost 1 base, with 16 bases spanning the gap. The germline gives CDR1 MDHEN, CDR2 SYDVKM. The CDR3 here is CASSPAPGTSGNTIYF. In nucleotides, the CDR3 is TGTGCCAGCAGCCCCGCCCCTGGGACATCTGGAAACACCATATATTTT.

This clone was recorded once. The V call is TRBV5-1, the J call TRBJ2-7, with a tentative D call TRBD1 (5 bases). Germline assignment: CDR1 SGHRS and CDR2 YFSETQ. CDR3 size: 15 residues. V lost 4 bases, J lost 2 bases, and 16 bases lay in between. In DNA form, the CDR3 reads TGCGCCAGCAGCCGCCTGAGCAGGGTTGCCTACGAGCAGTACTTC. Protein: CASSRLSRVAYEQYF.

The rearrangement links TRBV5-8 to TRBJ2-3; 9 bases line up with TRBD2. CDR1 and CDR2 (germline): SGHTS, YDEGEE. This CDR3 contains 16 residues. J lost 5 bases, V lost 0 bases, and 7 bases had no gene match. In DNA form, the CDR3 reads TGTGCCAGCAGCTTGGGGGCGGGAGGGCCCGGAGATACGCAGTATTTT. Amino acid sequence: CASSLGAGGPGDTQYF.

The CDR3 sequence: CASRNRAPNQPQHF. The CDR3 bases are TGTGCCAGCAGAAACAGGGCTCCGAATCAGCCCCAGCATTTT. This chain uses TRBV6-6 with TRBJ1-5, with D possibly being TRBD1 (6 bases). There are 14 residues in the CDR3. Germline loops: CDR1 MNHNY, CDR2 SVGAGI (reference sequence). V gave up 6 bases and J gave up 4 bases, with 13 bases separating them.

The J gene is TRBJ2-1, the V gene TRBV27; 7 nucleotides align to TRBD2. Germline CDR1 is MNHEY and CDR2 is SMNVEV (reference sequence). This CDR3 has 14 residues. The junction had 6 bases not matched to a gene; V was cut back by 6 bases and J by 4 bases. The CDR3 DNA is TGTGCCAGCAGCGGCGGGAGAGATTACAATGAGCAGTTCTTC. Amino acid sequence: CASSGGRDYNEQFF.

The J gene is TRBJ2-5, the V gene TRBV7-3; 12 bases align to TRBD2. This CDR3 spans 15 amino acids. The trim removed 5 bases at V and 5 bases at J, leaving 6 bases unmatched. Per germline, CDR1 SGHTA and CDR2 FQGTGA. This CDR3 is CASSRLAGVAETQYF. CDR3 bases: TGTGCCAGCAGCCGACTAGCGGGAGTGGCGGAGACCCAGTACTTC.

This sequence joins TRBV27 and TRBJ2-1, with TRBD2 matching over 9 bases. Trimming at V came to 3 bases and at J to 4 bases, leaving 4 bases not matched to a gene. Germline CDR1 and CDR2: MNHEY and SMNVEV (reference sequence). The CDR3 is made up of 15 amino acids. CDR3 loop: CASSFSGSGYNEQFF. CDR3 DNA: TGTGCCAGCAGTTTTAGCGGGAGCGGGTACAATGAGCAGTTCTTC.

This clone has a single count. The chain carries TRBV7-3 and TRBJ2-7; 10 nucleotides agree with TRBD1. V lost 5 bases and J lost 5; bases outside the gene matches: 3. The germline gives CDR1 SGHTA, CDR2 FQGTGA. The CDR3 totals 13 residues. CDR3 sequence reads: CASSRQGANEQYF. The CDR3 nucleotides read TGTGCCAGCAGCCGACAGGGGGCTAACGAGCAGTACTTC.

The chain couples TRBV6-5 to TRBJ1-2, with D hard to call. Germline CDR1 reads MNHEY; CDR2 reads SVGAGI. This CDR3 is 14 amino acids long. The V end lost 4 bases, the J end lost 2 bases, and 11 bases lay between the germline ends. The CDR3 DNA follows: TGTGCCAGCAGTTCCGCCGACCGAAACTATGGCTACACCTTC. It encodes CASSSADRNYGYTF.